This T cell receptor beta chain derives from a study of blood T cell repertoires in COVID-19 (dated by TCRdb to 2020 to 2021). For context, the study as a whole: The collaborator samples originated in the United States, Italy and Spain and spanned the acute and convalescent phases of COVID-19. The dataset comprised deeply sampled blood TCRbeta repertoires from subjects exposed to, actively infected with, or recovered from COVID-19. Samples were obtained from the ongoing ImmuneRACE study (first 160 participants) and from 1,254 subjects provided by 6 global collaborators. The prospective study material was composed of cDNA or gDNA derived from T cells, B-cell-depleted T cells, or PBMCs. The repertoires were made available in a free public database intended to serve as a resource for research on the immune response to SARS-CoV-2. HLA class I and class II types, where available, came from metadata supplied by the sample provider rather than from assay-based typing. Nearly every sample came with metadata listing a de-identified subject ID, COVID-19 status, age in years and sex.

Study-wide findings and limitations: Clinical and demographic metadata were provided uncurated, with the amount varying by source and participant.

Reading from cysteine to phenylalanine, the CDR3 counts 16 amino acids. Only the CDR3 portion is preserved as DNA: 48 bases, with reading frame beginning at the first base. V is pruned by 1 base and J by 2 bases, leaving 8 bases of the junction without a gene match. From the germline V gene, CDR1 is SGHTA and CDR2 is FQGNSA. Whole blood was collected in K2EDTA tubes by collaborating institutions according to the institutions' own protocols. Collaborator samples were shipped for TCRbeta analysis as frozen whole blood, isolated PBMCs, or DNA extracted from either sample type. TCRbeta CDR3 regions were amplified from genomic DNA using the immunoSEQ Assay, a bias-controlled multiplex PCR. On the authors' methods: The number of nucleated cells in each sample was estimated by amplification of reference gene primers within the assay. To quantify the absolute abundance of each unique TCRbeta CDR3 rearrangement, sequence reads were collapsed and filtered. For each sample, productive Simpson clonality was calculated by taking the square root of Simpson's diversity index across productive rearrangements. Sourced from immuneACCESS, this table was stored by TCRdb with only in-frame sequences that have V and J called. A share of the clones is absent; for the studies checked, an unresolved V gene accounts for under half, and the remainder has no known explanation. V, J and clone size are taken as reported in that table, and D and trimming were inferred from the DNA itself. In this sample the table shows 650,000 to 800,000 clones, 85% to 90% of which occur a single time. Of the sample, over 0.2% is held by the ten largest clones.

About this clone itself: Its binding antigen is unknown. No base quality information exists; no much larger clone differs at one position.

The sequence was collected from a woman between 18 and 29 years old with acute or convalescent COVID-19. The chain is assembled from TRBV7-2 and TRBJ2-7; TRBD1 matches 7 bases in the middle. What was sequenced was peripheral blood. The DNA sequence is given as TGTGCCAGCAGCTTAGATAAAGGGGGCAGTCCCTACGAGCAGTACTTC. Translated, it gives CASSLDKGGSPYEQYF.